The entry below describes one T cell receptor beta chain. The target antigen is unknown. This record comes from a study of CD8+ T cells in alopecia areata. Overall study results and limits: Lesional scalp, notably in alopecia totalis/universalis, had clonality above that of normal scalp. Sequenced scalp T cells also include alphabeta T cells resident in normal skin.

The CDR3 contains 14 residues. CDR1 is LGHNA and CDR2 is YSLEER in the germline V gene. Trimming removed 2 bases from V and 4 bases from J; junction bases left unmatched: 1. Investigators isolated RNA and reverse transcribed it into cDNA to act as the sequencing template. TCRdb's copy holds only in-frame clones and misses some; the assay was immunoSEQ multiplex PCR. The sample lists about 37,000 clones, more than 50% seen once, with approximately 1.7% in the top ten. About 5 patients' sorted CD4+ cells yielded CD25+CD127- cells. Using a FACSAria, the CD4+ and CD8+ T cells were sorted from the PBMCs. This clonotype originated in a human donor with alopecia areata. The J gene is TRBJ1-5, the V gene TRBV4-3, with 8 bases that match TRBD1. Sample: CD4+ Tregs sorted from blood. This CDR3 is CASSQRTGNQPQHF. The CDR3 DNA reads TGCGCCAGCAGCCAACGGACAGGGAATCAGCCCCAGCATTTT.